This T cell receptor (beta chain) originates from a study of cytomegalovirus exposure and HLA in healthy donors. Healthy bone marrow donors formed the donor group. The V end was cut by 3 bases, the J end by 0 bases, with 6 bases between. The CDR3 is made up of 15 amino acids. Germline V gene data show CDR1 as WNHNN and CDR2 as SYGVQD (reference sequence). Concerning this clone itself: The target antigen is unknown.

The PCR was carried out with 60 Vbeta primers and 13 Jbeta primers. Generated by immunoSEQ multiplex PCR, the TCRdb table keeps only in-frame clones and is missing some. In the table there are 200,000 to 250,000 clones, approximately 84% of which are singletons. The study's findings and limits: In the analysis, some V segments, TRBV6-2 and TRBV6-3 included, were excluded as indistinguishable. According to the study, 180 or so TCR beta chains were cytomegalovirus-associated.

The rearrangement joins TRBV10-1 to TRBJ2-6; unclear D gene. The material sequenced was PBMCs. The sequence came from a girl aged 2-10 years in good health and CMV-seronegative. This chain's CDR3 is CASSDVGSGANVLTF. The DNA for the CDR3 is TGCGCCAGCAGTGACGTCGGCTCTGGGGCCAACGTCCTGACTTTC.